Listed below are T cell receptor beta chains from one sample, sequenced in a study of CD8 T cells in ankylosing spondylitis. TCRdb re-analysed the 5' RACE reads in MiXCR, keeping a single row per CDR3 protein. Counted here are 40,000 or so distinct CDR3 sequences, approximately 3% occurring once; the ten biggest clones make up about 2.8%. The specimen sequenced was blood, either unsorted or a sorted T cell fraction (not recorded which). The receptors derive from a male donor with ankylosing spondylitis or in good health (not recorded which). Each CDR3 is given with its conserved first and last residue. The D gene is left open where the match is weak. For some rows the clone size is stated as once, few or many, or as a class when expanded; others skip it.

CDR3 length	V gene	D gene	clone size	J gene	CDR3 protein	CDR3 DNA
14	TRBV9	NA	many	TRBJ1-6	CASSERGDNSPLHF	TGTGCCAGCAGCGAGCGGGGGGATAATTCACCCCTCCACTTT
14	TRBV9	NA	many	TRBJ2-2	CASSARTSTGELFF	TGTGCCAGCAGCGCCCGGACTTCAACCGGGGAGCTGTTTTTT
14	TRBV9	TRBD1	many	TRBJ1-5	CASSPGTGRQPQHF	TGTGCCAGCAGCCCGGGGACAGGGCGTCAGCCCCAGCATTTT
16	TRBV9	TRBD2	NA	TRBJ2-1	CASSGPQRGSRNEQFF	TGTGCCAGCAGCGGTCCCCAGCGGGGGTCTAGAAATGAGCAGTTCTTC
13	TRBV9	TRBD1	NA	TRBJ1-2	CATSVQTGDGYTF	TGTGCCACTAGCGTACAGACAGGGGATGGCTACACCTTC
14	TRBV9	NA	many	TRBJ2-1	CASSVAQGHNEQFF	TGTGCCAGCAGCGTAGCTCAGGGGCACAATGAGCAGTTCTTC
15	TRBV9	NA	many	TRBJ2-3	CASSVSVTSTDTQYF	TGTGCCAGCAGCGTTAGCGTAACTAGCACAGATACGCAGTATTTT
16	TRBV9	NA	many	TRBJ2-2	CASSVAPNTGTGELFF	TGTGCCAGCAGCGTAGCCCCCAATACAGGGACCGGGGAGCTGTTTTTT
15	TRBV9	NA	many	TRBJ2-5	CASSVAAGRQETQYF	TGTGCCAGCAGCGTAGCGGCGGGGCGACAAGAGACCCAGTACTTC
15	TRBV9	TRBD1	medium-sized	TRBJ1-6	CASSEGTGGNSPLHF	TGTGCCAGCAGCGAGGGGACAGGGGGGAATTCACCCCTCCACTTT
16	TRBV21-1	NA	many	TRBJ2-1	CASSNRRTGPYNEQFF	TGTGCCAGCAGCAATCGAAGAACAGGGCCCTACAATGAGCAGTTCTTC
14	TRBV9	NA	many	TRBJ1-3	CASSFGGSGNTIYF	TGTGCCAGCAGCTTCGGGGGCTCTGGAAACACCATATATTTT
16	TRBV9	NA	few	TRBJ2-2	CASSVGVRRGTGELFF	TGTGCCAGCAGCGTAGGCGTGAGGCGGGGAACCGGGGAGCTGTTTTTT
17	TRBV9	TRBD2	many	TRBJ2-1	CASSVAGLAGGYNEQFF	TGTGCCAGCAGCGTAGCTGGTCTAGCGGGGGGTTACAATGAGCAGTTCTTC
19	TRBV9	NA	many	TRBJ2-1	CASSPLTARDFRSYNEQFF	TGTGCCAGCAGCCCGTTGACCGCTAGGGACTTCCGCTCCTACAATGAGCAGTTCTTC
16	TRBV9	NA	many	TRBJ2-2	CASSVASPSSTGELFF	TGTGCCAGCAGCGTAGCTAGTCCCAGCAGCACCGGGGAGCTGTTTTTT
14	TRBV9	NA	many	TRBJ2-1	CASSVGHGYNEQFF	TGTGCCAGCAGCGTTGGGCACGGCTACAATGAGCAGTTCTTC
16	TRBV9	NA	many	TRBJ2-3	CASSVVGGASGDTQYF	TGTGCCAGCAGCGTAGTGGGGGGGGCCTCCGGGGATACGCAGTATTTT
13	TRBV9	NA	many	TRBJ2-3	CASSVEHRDTQYF	TGTGCCAGCAGCGTAGAGCACCGAGATACGCAGTATTTT
16	TRBV9	TRBD1	many	TRBJ1-2	CASSVEVGGANYGYTF	TGTGCCAGCAGCGTAGAGGTAGGGGGCGCTAACTATGGCTACACCTTC
14	TRBV9	NA	many	TRBJ1-4	CASSAPGKSEKLFF	TGTGCCAGCAGCGCCCCGGGCAAGAGTGAAAAACTGTTTTTT
14	TRBV9	NA	many	TRBJ1-1	CASSVSGANTEAFF	TGTGCCAGCAGCGTCTCAGGCGCGAACACTGAAGCTTTCTTT
14	TRBV9	NA	many	TRBJ2-5	CASSARGAAETQYF	TGTGCCAGCAGCGCAAGGGGGGCGGCGGAGACCCAGTACTTC
15	TRBV9	NA	NA	TRBJ2-5	CASSVAGVRRETQYF	TGTGCCAGCAGCGTAGCGGGAGTCCGGCGGGAGACCCAGTACTTC
15	TRBV9	NA	many	TRBJ1-2	CASSPIPGTEYGYTF	TGTGCCAGCAGCCCAATTCCCGGGACGGAGTATGGCTACACCTTC
16	TRBV9	NA	many	TRBJ2-3	CASSVGQRVVTDTQYF	TGTGCCAGCAGCGTAGGTCAGCGGGTAGTCACAGATACGCAGTATTTT
12	TRBV9	NA	many	TRBJ2-1	CASGVGYNEQFF	TGTGCCTCCGGGGTAGGTTACAATGAGCAGTTCTTC
16	TRBV9	TRBD2	many	TRBJ2-2	CASSTHPGLALGELFF	TGTGCCAGCAGCACCCACCCGGGACTAGCGCTGGGGGAGCTGTTTTTT
16	TRBV9	NA	many	TRBJ2-1	CASSVDGRSVYNEQFF	TGTGCCAGCAGCGTAGATGGCAGGTCGGTGTACAATGAGCAGTTCTTC
21	TRBV21-1	NA	many	TRBJ2-2	CASSKADRTSGTKHRTGELFF	TGTGCCAGCAGCAAAGCGGACCGGACTAGCGGAACTAAACACCGAACCGGGGAGCTGTTTTTT
15	TRBV9	NA	many	TRBJ2-3	CASSVRSIGTDTQYF	TGTGCCAGCAGCGTAAGGAGCATCGGCACAGATACGCAGTATTTT
17	TRBV9	NA	many	TRBJ2-1	CASSVAHLMGSYNEQFF	TGTGCCAGCAGCGTAGCTCACCTAATGGGCTCCTACAATGAGCAGTTCTTC
16	TRBV9	NA	many	TRBJ1-1	CASSVAGGQGGTEAFF	TGTGCCAGCAGCGTAGCGGGGGGGCAAGGGGGAACTGAAGCTTTCTTT
15	TRBV9	TRBD2	many	TRBJ2-5	CASSAGLAGVETQYF	TGTGCCAGCAGCGCGGGACTAGCGGGGGTGGAGACCCAGTACTTC
14	TRBV9	NA	many	TRBJ2-1	CASSPRTGNDEQFF	TGTGCCAGCAGCCCAAGGACCGGGAACGATGAGCAGTTCTTC
14	TRBV9	NA	many	TRBJ2-5	CASSGGTVGETQYF	TGTGCCAGCAGCGGGGGGACCGTGGGGGAGACCCAGTACTTC
16	TRBV9	NA	many	TRBJ2-3	CASSASGQPSTDTQYF	TGTGCCAGCAGCGCAAGCGGGCAGCCCAGCACAGATACGCAGTATTTT
16	TRBV9	TRBD1	many	TRBJ2-3	CASSLGQGVGTDTQYF	TGTGCCAGCAGCCTAGGACAGGGGGTGGGCACAGATACGCAGTATTTT
16	TRBV9	NA	few	TRBJ2-3	CASSPAGRGSTDTQYF	TGTGCCAGCAGCCCTGCTGGTAGGGGGTCGACAGATACGCAGTATTTT
17	TRBV9	NA	many	TRBJ2-3	CASSITSPGASTDTQYF	TGTGCCAGCAGCATTACCAGCCCAGGGGCCAGCACAGATACGCAGTATTTT
14	TRBV9	NA	many	TRBJ1-4	CASSETLGNEKLFF	TGTGCCAGCAGCGAGACCCTCGGGAATGAAAAACTGTTTTTT
14	TRBV9	TRBD1	once	TRBJ2-2	CARSPKTGSRELFF	TGTGCCAGAAGCCCAAAGACAGGGTCAAGGGAGCTGTTTTTT
15	TRBV9	TRBD1	many	TRBJ1-5	CASSAGQGVGQPQHF	TGTGCCAGCAGCGCGGGACAGGGGGTAGGTCAGCCCCAGCATTTT
16	TRBV9	TRBD2	many	TRBJ2-1	CASSPLAGGRDNEQFF	TGTGCCAGCAGCCCCCTAGCGGGAGGGCGGGACAATGAGCAGTTCTTC
16	TRBV9	TRBD2	many	TRBJ2-3	CASSVGNSGRADTQYF	TGTGCCAGCAGCGTAGGTAATAGCGGGAGGGCAGATACGCAGTATTTT
16	TRBV9	TRBD2	many	TRBJ2-5	CASSVASGRAGETQYF	TGTGCCAGCAGCGTAGCTAGCGGGAGAGCAGGGGAGACCCAGTACTTC
15	TRBV9	TRBD1	many	TRBJ2-2	CASSVGGQGTGELFF	TGTGCCAGCAGCGTAGGGGGACAGGGAACCGGGGAGCTGTTTTTT
17	TRBV9	TRBD2	many	TRBJ2-5	CASSVGLAGGASETQYF	TGTGCCAGCAGCGTCGGGTTAGCGGGGGGGGCGTCCGAGACCCAGTACTTC
14	TRBV9	NA	many	TRBJ1-3	CASSAETAVNTIYF	TGTGCCAGCAGCGCCGAGACAGCTGTAAACACCATATATTTT
12	TRBV9	NA	many	TRBJ2-5	CASSAFQETQYF	TGTGCCAGCAGCGCCTTTCAAGAGACCCAGTACTTC